The rows below give T cell receptor beta chains drawn from one sample of a study of high-grade serous ovarian cancer treatment subgroups. Repertoires were generated with immunoSEQ multiplex PCR, while TCRdb's copy carries only in-frame clones and drops some. There are about 11,000 clones in the sample; roughly 80% occur only once, and about 6.1% lies in the top ten. Input material: tumor tissue. These receptors originate from a human donor with high-grade serous ovarian cancer. CDR3s include the opening cysteine and the closing phenylalanine or tryptophan. The order of the fields is V gene, D gene, J gene, clone size, CDR3 DNA, CDR3 protein. A D gene is named only where the DNA matches it firmly. A row's size may be missing; if present it is once, few, many or a size class.

TRBV6-5	.	TRBJ1-2	.	TGTGCCAGCAGTCCCTTTGGAGGGAAGAACCATGGCTACACCTTC	CASSPFGGKNHGYTF
TRBV19	.	TRBJ2-6	once	TGTGCCAGTTTGGGAGGTGGGGCCAACGTCCTGACTTTC	CASLGGGANVLTF
TRBV2	.	TRBJ1-1	few	TGTGCCAGCAGTGCGACAGTAAACACTGAAGCTTTCTTT	CASSATVNTEAFF
TRBV30	.	TRBJ2-1	.	TGTGCCTGGAGTGTAAACGGCAATGAGCAGTTCTTC	CAWSVNGNEQFF
TRBV2	.	TRBJ2-5	.	TGTGCCAGCAGAGCCGGGACATCCAAAGAGACCCAGTACTTC	CASRAGTSKETQYF
TRBV7-8	.	TRBJ1-5	.	TGTGCCAGCAGCCCCCTCCCCCGGCGGTATAGCAATCAGCCCCAGCATTTT	CASSPLPRRYSNQPQHF
TRBV4-1	.	TRBJ2-1	.	TGCGCCAGCAGTAGAGGGACCGGCCTCGGCTACAATGAGCAGTTCTTC	CASSRGTGLGYNEQFF
TRBV5-4	.	TRBJ2-3	.	TGTGCCAGCAGCCCCACGGCCGGTTTCGATACGCAGTATTTT	CASSPTAGFDTQYF
TRBV11-2	.	TRBJ2-7	.	TGTGCCAGCAGCTTAGGCATGTTTGAGCAGTACTTC	CASSLGMFEQYF
TRBV5-4	.	TRBJ1-4	.	TGTGCCAGCAGCTTGTATTCTAATGAAAAACTGTTTTTT	CASSLYSNEKLFF
TRBV4-1	TRBD1	TRBJ2-7	.	TGCGCCAGCAGCCAAGACACGGCGGGACAGGGATCGTACGAGCAGTACTTC	CASSQDTAGQGSYEQYF
TRBV5-1	.	TRBJ1-3	.	TGCGCCAGCAGCTTGGACGCTGGAAACACCATATATTTT	CASSLDAGNTIYF
TRBV30	.	TRBJ2-5	.	TGTGCCTGGAGTGTACCCACCAGGGTGGAGACCCAGTACTTC	CAWSVPTRVETQYF
TRBV11-1	.	TRBJ2-2	.	TGTGCCAGCAGCTTATCGGGAACTGGCGGGGAGCTGTTTTTT	CASSLSGTGGELFF
TRBV2	TRBD1	TRBJ1-1	few	TGTGCCAGCAGTGAAACAGGGGAGAACACTGAAGCTTTCTTT	CASSETGENTEAFF
TRBV5-4	TRBD1	TRBJ2-7	.	TGTGCCAGCAGCCCGGACAGGGGGGACCCTGGACAGTACTTC	CASSPDRGDPGQYF
TRBV5-6	TRBD1	TRBJ2-7	.	TGTGCCAGCAGCTTCCAGGGGGCGTACGAGCAGTACTTC	CASSFQGAYEQYF
TRBV4-1	.	TRBJ2-3	.	TGCGCCAGCAGCCAAGATCGCACCACAGATACGCAGTATTTT	CASSQDRTTDTQYF
TRBV11-3	TRBD1	TRBJ1-3	.	TGTGCCAGCAGCGCAGGGGGTGGAAACACCATATATTTT	CASSAGGGNTIYF
TRBV27	.	TRBJ1-1	.	TGTGCCAGCAGTTTATCGGCCCTAGGGACCGTGAACACTGAAGCTTTCTTT	CASSLSALGTVNTEAFF
TRBV7-9	TRBD2	TRBJ2-7	few	TGTGCCAGCAGCACCAGCGGGAGCAGTCCCTACGAGCAGTACTTC	CASSTSGSSPYEQYF
TRBV27	.	TRBJ1-4	.	TGTGCCAGCAGGACTAGGGGAAATGAAAAACTGTTTTTT	CASRTRGNEKLFF
TRBV18	.	TRBJ2-2	.	TGTGCCAGCTCACCACCCGGTGGCAACGCGAACACCGGGGAGCTGTTTTTT	CASSPPGGNANTGELFF
TRBV2	TRBD1	TRBJ2-2	.	TGTGCCAGCATTAAACAGGGGGCCGCCGGGGAGCTGTTTTTT	CASIKQGAAGELFF
TRBV19	.	TRBJ2-5	once	TGTGCCAGTAGTGCCTCGACCTACTATCCACTTCAAGAGACCCAGTACTTC	CASSASTYYPLQETQYF
TRBV28	.	TRBJ1-1	few	TGTGCCAGCAGTTTAGGACAGTCGGGCACTGAAGCTTTCTTT	CASSLGQSGTEAFF
TRBV6-1	TRBD1	TRBJ1-1	.	TGTGCCAGCAGTGAATTGGGGACAGGGGCCACTGAAGCTTTCTTT	CASSELGTGATEAFF
TRBV25-1	.	TRBJ2-1	.	TGTGCCAGCAGCCAGATTGATCGCTCCTACAATGAGCAGTTCTTC	CASSQIDRSYNEQFF
TRBV4-2	.	TRBJ1-3	.	TGTGCCAGCAGCCATGGGGGCTCTGGAAACACCATATATTTT	CASSHGGSGNTIYF
TRBV27	.	TRBJ2-7	.	TGTGCCAGCAGTTTATATGGGCAGGGGCAAGTGCGTGGCTACGAGCAGTACTTC	CASSLYGQGQVRGYEQYF
TRBV5-6	.	TRBJ2-5	.	TGTGCCAGCAGCTCGGCCGGGACTCCTCAAGAGACCCAGTACTTC	CASSSAGTPQETQYF
TRBV6-1	.	TRBJ2-7	.	TGTGCCAGCAGGGGGCCTGTGACGCAGTTCTACGAGCAGTACTTC	CASRGPVTQFYEQYF
TRBV28	TRBD2	TRBJ2-1	.	TGTGCCAGCAGCCGACTAGCGCCTAGCTCCTACAATGAGCAGTTCTTC	CASSRLAPSSYNEQFF
TRBV6-6	.	TRBJ2-7	.	TGTGCCAGCAGTTCCTCGACAGGATCCTACGAGCAGTACTTC	CASSSSTGSYEQYF
TRBV2	.	TRBJ2-2	.	TGTGCCAGCAGTGTACTGATTGGGCAGCAGAACACCGGGGAGCTGTTTTTT	CASSVLIGQQNTGELFF
TRBV15	.	TRBJ2-3	.	TGTGCCACCAGTCCAGCGCTGGGGCAGGGCACAGATACGCAGTATTTT	CATSPALGQGTDTQYF
TRBV28	.	TRBJ1-4	.	TGTGCCAGCAGTTTATCGGGCAGGACGAATGAAAAACTGTTTTTT	CASSLSGRTNEKLFF
TRBV7-9	.	TRBJ2-3	.	TGTGCCAGCAGTGCTCCGGGGGCAGATACGCAGTATTTT	CASSAPGADTQYF
TRBV15	.	TRBJ2-7	few	TGTGCCACCAGCAGAGATGTTAGACGGGACGAGCAGTACTTC	CATSRDVRRDEQYF
TRBV4-1	.	TRBJ1-3	few	TGCGCCAGCAGCCACCTAATTCAAGGACGTCGCTCTGGAAACACCATATATTTT	CASSHLIQGRRSGNTIYF
TRBV7-9	TRBD2	TRBJ2-1	.	TGTGCCAGCAGCCCGTCGACTAGCTATGAGCAGTTCTTC	CASSPSTSYEQFF
TRBV18	.	TRBJ2-5	.	TGTGCCAGCTCATGGACCCAAACCCAAGAGACCCAGTACTTC	CASSWTQTQETQYF
TRBV29-1	.	TRBJ1-2	.	TGCAGCGTTGAAGATCCCAGGAATTTATACTATGGCTACACCTTC	CSVEDPRNLYYGYTF
TRBV7-2	.	TRBJ2-3	.	TGTGCCAGCAGCGTCTATTACGGGCGAGATACGCAGTATTTT	CASSVYYGRDTQYF
TRBV6-6	TRBD1	TRBJ1-3	.	TGTGCCAGCAGTAGACAGGGGATTTCTGGAAACACCATATATTTT	CASSRQGISGNTIYF
TRBV5-6	TRBD1	TRBJ1-5	.	TGTGCCAGCAGCTTGAGCCGGGACAGAAATCAGCCCCAGCATTTT	CASSLSRDRNQPQHF
TRBV6-6	.	TRBJ2-2	.	TGTGCCAGCGGCGGGGCGAGGACCGGGGAGCTGTTTTTT	CASGGARTGELFF
TRBV30	TRBD2	TRBJ2-3	.	TGTGCCTGGAGTGTCGGGAGGACTATAAGCACAGATACGCAGTATTTT	CAWSVGRTISTDTQYF
TRBV5-6	.	TRBJ1-1	few	TGTGCCAGCAGCTTGGGGGGCTCGGACAGAAAAGCTTTCTTT	CASSLGGSDRKAFF
TRBV2	TRBD1	TRBJ1-5	.	TGTGCCAGCAGTTACAGGGGAGATCAGCCCCAGCATTTT	CASSYRGDQPQHF
TRBV6-4	.	TRBJ2-3	.	TGTGCCAGCAGTTCCGGACTCCGGTCGGGTACGCAGTATTTT	CASSSGLRSGTQYF